This TCR beta chain was sequenced in a study of Ad26.COV2.S vaccination and SARS-CoV-2 variants. As for the study in general: Trial arm assignment for the donor was COV1001 Ad26.COV2.S. Into the muscle, Ad26.COV2.S was dosed once or twice, 56 days apart.

Produced via immunoSEQ multiplex PCR; TCRdb's table is partial and in-frame only. This table holds about 350,000 clones, around 86% found once. Study-wide results and caveats: Those who received vaccine or placebo ended up with similar non-spike TCR breadth.

Treatment noted: 15 to 20 received Ad26.COV2.S at low or high dose, single or two shots; several received placebo; per-sample allocation not given. Following the first vaccine or placebo injection, samples were taken on day 63. Based in Boston, the donor was an adult of 18-55 years. Details on this clone: Its target is not known.

CDR3 length equals 14 residues. Germline V gene sequence: CDR1 SEHNR, CDR2 FQNEAQ (reference sequence). Trimming took off 4 bases at V and 4 bases at J, with 14 bases between the two ends. The J gene is TRBJ2-7, the V gene TRBV7-9; tentatively, D is TRBD1 (6 bases). The specimen comprised peripheral blood, sampled in a trial of Ad26.COV2.S vaccine versus placebo. The sequence was collected from a person aged 18 to 59 who received the Ad26.COV2.S COVID-19 vaccine or a placebo. CDR3: CASSSEDSLYEQYF. In DNA, the CDR3 is TGTGCCAGCAGCTCCGAGGACAGCCTTTACGAGCAGTACTTC.